The 26 T cell receptor beta chains below come from one sample, sequenced in a study of technical replicates of blood from a few donors. Repertoires were generated with immunoSEQ multiplex PCR, while TCRdb's copy carries only in-frame clones and drops some. The sample records some 78,000 clones, just under 95% being singletons. Sample: T cells isolated from PBMCs. Receptor source: a human donor in good health.

The rearrangement joins TRBV9 to TRBJ1-1, with D uncertain. The V gene's germline CDR1 is SGDLS and CDR2 YYNGEE. The CDR3 is 14 amino acids. V gave up 3 bases and J gave up 0 bases, with 9 bases separating them. This CDR3 reads CASSASLMNTEAFF. The CDR3 DNA is TGTGCCAGCAGCGCGTCCCTAATGAACACTGAAGCTTTCTTT.

The chain combines TRBV5-6 with TRBJ2-7, with D perhaps TRBD2 (6 bases). V gave up 7 bases and J gave up 7 bases, with 12 bases separating them. Germline CDR1 and CDR2: SGHDT and YYEEEE. The CDR3 runs to 11 residues. The chain's CDR3 is CASLSGGEQYF. The CDR3, as DNA: TGTGCCAGCCTCTCCGGGGGAGAGCAGTACTTC.

In this sample, this clone turned up once. This chain uses TRBV7-3 with TRBJ2-4, with D maybe TRBD2 (5 bases). In germline, CDR1 is SGHTA, CDR2 FQGTGA. Trimming removed 5 bases from V and 3 bases from J, with 23 bases in between. There are 18 residues in the CDR3. The CDR3 region is CASSPIGASPGGKNIQYF. The DNA for the CDR3 is TGTGCCAGCAGCCCTATAGGCGCATCGCCTGGAGGCAAAAACATTCAGTACTTC.

CDR3 DNA: TGTGCCCCCCGGAACACTGAAGCTTTCTTT. It encodes CAPRNTEAFF. The chain uses TRBV21-1 and TRBJ1-1. TRBV21-1 is given as a pseudogene. This CDR3 is built from 10 residues.

The J gene is TRBJ2-7, the V gene TRBV29-1, with D unresolved. V shed 6 bases and J shed 2 bases, with 14 bases lying between them. Germline-derived CDR1 and CDR2 are SQVTM and ANQGSEA. This CDR3 is 13 amino acids long. CDR3 protein: CSVESIGAYEQYF. CDR3 nucleotide sequence: TGCAGCGTCGAAAGTATAGGAGCCTACGAGCAGTACTTC.

V gene TRBV19 combines with J gene TRBJ1-5, with D unclear. The germline V gene has CDR1 LNHDA and CDR2 SQIVND (reference sequence). V was shortened by 6 bases and J by 0 bases, with 6 bases between the two germline ends. This CDR3 spans 13 amino acids. This CDR3 reads CASSAVSNQPQHF. CDR3 coding DNA: TGTGCCAGTAGCGCAGTTAGCAATCAGCCCCAGCATTTT.

The CDR3 DNA reads as TGTGCCAGCAGGGCCTTCTGGACAGGGGCCACTGAAGCTTTCTTT. This gives the protein CASRAFWTGATEAFF. This chain links TRBV6-1 with TRBJ1-1, with 9 nucleotides matching TRBD1. The V gene end was trimmed by 6 bases and the J gene end by 4 bases; junction bases not matched to a gene: 9. The V gene's germline CDR1 is MNHNS and CDR2 SASEGT. There are 15 residues in the CDR3.

V and J are TRBV5-1 and TRBJ1-1, with D possibly being TRBD1 (5 bases). In germline, CDR1 is SGHRS, CDR2 YFSETQ. CDR3 length: 17 residues. V dropped 7 bases and J dropped 8 bases, with 30 bases sitting between them. The CDR3 coding sequence is TGCGCCAGCGAGAGCGGGGGAGGGAAGTGGGGCATTGGAGAAGCTTTCTTT. It codes for CASESGGGKWGIGEAFF.

The table lists this clone with a count of one. For the CDR3, the DNA is TGTGCCAGCAGTTACGGACAGGGAAACGAGCAGTACTTC. This gives the protein CASSYGQGNEQYF. The genes are TRBV6-5 and TRBJ2-7, with 8 bases aligning to TRBD1. J was trimmed by 5 bases and V by 2 bases; bases with no gene match: 2. Germline CDR1 and CDR2: MNHEY and SVGAGI. The CDR3 spans 13 residues.

The V call is TRBV27, the J call TRBJ2-7; the match to TRBD1 covers 8 bases. V shed 1 base, J shed 6 bases, and the junction held 14 bases outside the gene matches. This CDR3 contains 17 residues. CDR1 is MNHEY and CDR2 is SMNVEV in the germline V gene (reference sequence). DNA for the CDR3: TGTGCCAGCAGTTTATGGCAGGGGGCGCCCCCAAGAATCGAGCAGTACTTC. Translating it yields CASSLWQGAPPRIEQYF.

The rearrangement joins TRBV11-3 to TRBJ1-1; D uncertain. The CDR3 sequence is 12 residues long. Trimming took 3 bases from V and 11 from J, leaving 13 bases between them. Germline assignment: CDR1 SGHNT and CDR2 YENEEA. The CDR3 DNA sequence: TGTGCCAGCAGCTTGAGTCCGTCGTGGGCTTTCTTT. Protein sequence: CASSLSPSWAFF.

This sequence joins TRBV7-3 and TRBJ2-2; 12 positions match TRBD2. Germline V gene sequence: CDR1 SGHTA, CDR2 FQGTGA. The CDR3 totals 14 residues. Trimming removed 8 bases from V and 6 bases from J; junction bases left unmatched: 4. The CDR3 DNA sequence: TGTGCCAGCGGAGGACTAGCGGGATCCGGGGAGCTGTTTTTT. Translation gives CASGGLAGSGELFF. Combining the CDR3 with reference TRBV7-3 and TRBJ2-2 gives the whole variable domain GAGVSQTPSNKVTEKGKYVELRCDPISGHTALYWYRQSLGQGPEFLIYFQGTGAADDSGLPNDRFFAVRPEGSVSTLKIQRTERGDSAVYLCASGGLAGSGELFFGEGSRLTVL.

The chain carries TRBV4-2 and TRBJ2-1; TRBD2 agrees at 9 bases. The CDR3 loop spans 15 amino acids. The ends lost 6 bases at V and 0 bases at J; junction bases unmatched: 3. Germline V gene data show CDR1 as LGHNA and CDR2 as YNFKEQ. CDR3 in amino acids: CASSHSGSSYNEQFF. The CDR3 region has the DNA TGTGCCAGCAGTCATAGCGGGAGCTCCTACAATGAGCAGTTCTTC.

This clone has only a few counts. The rearrangement joins TRBV2 to TRBJ2-1; maybe TRBD1 (6 bases). Germline V CDR1 and CDR2: SNHLY, FYNNEI. Trimming left V 3 bases short and J 5 bases short, with 14 bases between. The CDR3 runs to 15 residues. The DNA for the CDR3 is TGTGCCAGCAGTGATTACCAGGGGATTCACAATGAGCAGTTCTTC. Its protein is CASSDYQGIHNEQFF.

The rearrangement joins TRBV28 to TRBJ2-4; TRBD2 agrees at 8 bases. V trimming: 5 bases; J trimming: 10 bases; junction bases outside the gene matches: 16. CDR3 size: 16 residues. The germline V gene has CDR1 MDHEN and CDR2 SYDVKM. The CDR3 sequence: CASSPLIEGLEHIQYF. The CDR3 DNA reads as TGTGCCAGCAGTCCACTGATCGAGGGACTAGAACATATTCAGTACTTC.

This clone has only one observation. The chain links TRBV30 to TRBJ1-2; 10 nucleotides align to TRBD1. V gave up 4 bases and J gave up 7 bases; unmatched junction bases: 12. CDR3 size: 15 residues. Germline V gives CDR1 GTSNPN, CDR2 SVGIG (reference sequence). DNA of the CDR3: TGTGCCTGGACCGGTACGTCGGGACAGGGGTTTGGCTACACCTTC. Protein product: CAWTGTSGQGFGYTF.

Concerning this clone: The same CDR3 can be traced to other DNA sequences in this sample. The gene calls are TRBV19 and TRBJ1-5; tentatively, D is TRBD1 (5 bases). The CDR3 spans 12 residues. The V end lost 1 base, the J end lost 7 bases, and 5 bases lay between the germline ends. The germline V gene has CDR1 LNHDA and CDR2 SQIVND (reference sequence). Here the CDR3 reads CASSIGGQPQHF. The CDR3 DNA reads TGTGCCAGTAGTATAGGGGGCCAGCCCCAGCATTTT.

The chain couples TRBV5-4 to TRBJ1-1; D is perhaps TRBD1 (6 bases). Germline lookup yields CDR1 SGHNT and CDR2 YYREEE (reference sequence). The CDR3 contains 14 residues. Between the trimmed V and J ends, which lost 4 bases and 3 bases, there was a span of 13 bases. In DNA form, the CDR3 reads TGTGCCAGCAGCAGGCAGGGGTTGGACACTGAAGCTTTCTTT. Its translation is CASSRQGLDTEAFF.

For this clone: An end of the junction does not agree with germline; a read error may underlie this. Additional DNA sequences in this sample encode the identical CDR3. CDR3 amino acids: CASSRDSNEKLFF. The CDR3 region has the DNA TGTGCTAGCAGCCGGGACAGTAATGAAAAACTGTTTTTT. V is TRBV7-7 and J is TRBJ1-4; 7 positions match TRBD1. From germline, CDR1 is SSHAT and CDR2 FNYEAQ (reference sequence). This CDR3 is 13 amino acids long. The full variable domain, rest sourced from reference TRBV7-7 and TRBJ1-4, is GAGVSQSPRYKVTKRGQDVTLRCDPISSHATLYWYQQALGQGPEFLTYFNYEAQPDKSGLPSDRFSAERPEGSISTLTIQRTEQRDSAMYRCASSRDSNEKLFFGSGTQLSVL.

The rearrangement uses TRBV27 and TRBJ1-1; 10 nucleotides match TRBD1. Germline CDR1 MNHEY, CDR2 SMNVEV (reference sequence). The CDR3 is made up of 16 amino acids. The junction had 13 bases not matched to a gene; V was cut back by 8 bases and J by 4 bases. The CDR3 sequence is CASSHRLGQGSTEAFF. CDR3 DNA sequence: TGTGCCAGCTCTCACAGATTGGGACAGGGGTCCACTGAAGCTTTCTTT.

This chain connects TRBV28 to TRBJ1-2, with D maybe TRBD1 (6 bases). The CDR3 totals 13 residues. Germline-derived CDR1 and CDR2 are MDHEN and SYDVKM. Trimming removed 5 bases at V and 5 bases at J, with 12 bases between. The CDR3 protein is CASSQQGEYGYTF. Here the CDR3 DNA reads TGTGCCAGCAGTCAACAGGGAGAGTATGGCTACACCTTC.

The chain is built from TRBV30 and TRBJ1-1; tentatively, D is TRBD1 (6 bases). The CDR3 covers 14 residues. Germline V gene data show CDR1 as GTSNPN and CDR2 as SVGIG (reference sequence). Trimming took 0 bases from V and 3 from J, leaving 11 bases between them. The DNA for the CDR3 is TGTGCCTGGAGTGTACTAGGGGGGGACACTGAAGCTTTCTTT. Its protein is CAWSVLGGDTEAFF.

The rearrangement uses TRBV28 and TRBJ2-3; TRBD2 might be the D (6 bases). CDR3 length: 19 amino acids. The V end lost 4 bases, the J end lost 4 bases, and 27 bases lay between the germline ends. From germline, CDR1 is MDHEN and CDR2 SYDVKM. Here the CDR3 reads CASSSAQYRPEGRADTQYF. The CDR3 DNA reads as TGTGCCAGCAGTTCGGCCCAATACCGACCGGAGGGCCGGGCAGATACGCAGTATTTT.

V is TRBV7-2 and J is TRBJ2-5; TRBD2 matches 9 bases. Germline CDR1 is SGHTA and CDR2 is FQGNSA. This CDR3 is 16 amino acids long. Trimming removed 5 bases from V and 0 bases from J; junction bases left unmatched: 7. The CDR3 sequence is CASSPGTSGHQETQYF. In DNA form, the CDR3 reads TGTGCCAGCAGCCCTGGTACTAGCGGGCACCAAGAGACCCAGTACTTC.

This sequence joins TRBV30 and TRBJ2-5; TRBD2 is a possible D gene (5 bases). The CDR3 is 12 amino acids. CDR1 and CDR2 from the germline V gene are GTSNPN and SVGIG (reference sequence). The V end was cut by 2 bases, the J end by 9 bases, with 13 bases between. The DNA for the CDR3 is TGTGCCTGGAGTCCAGACGGGGTGGCCCAGTACTTC. It translates to CAWSPDGVAQYF.

The chain links TRBV28 to TRBJ1-1; D remains ambiguous. The CDR3 consists of 14 residues. From germline, CDR1 is MDHEN and CDR2 SYDVKM. Deletions cut 2 bases from V and 1 base from J, with 8 bases between. For the CDR3, the DNA is TGTGCCAGCAGTTTAGTGGCAGGGAACACTGAAGCTTTCTTT. The encoded protein is CASSLVAGNTEAFF.